The 2 T cell receptor beta chains below were found in one sample sequenced in a study of metastatic and nonmetastatic thyroid tumors (dated by TCRdb to the early 2020s). The library came from PCR. The instrument was an Illumina HiSeq 4000. TCRdb redid the processing of the public reads, applying fastp at Q25 and MiXCR, and retained in-frame beta chains. The sample table shows 21,000 or so clones, and around 15% are seen once. The ten largest make up less than 40% of the sample. None of the patients had been given any treatment before thyroid surgery. The material sequenced was blood. Receptors were obtained from a female donor with papillary thyroid cancer or a benign thyroid nodule (not recorded which). Some clones in this sample may be carry-over from other donors' samples.

At least ten counts were recorded for this clone. The chain has TRBV28 and TRBJ2-1; D gene uncertain. Germline V gene lookup returns CDR1 MDHEN and CDR2 SYDVKM. This CDR3 region has 14 residues. The V gene lost 7 bases and the J gene lost 2 bases, with 12 bases spanning the gap. CDR3 bases: TGTGCCAGCACGATCGGAAGCCCCTACAATGAGCAGTTCTTC. This codes for CASTIGSPYNEQFF.

The table lists this clone with many counts. This chain connects TRBV29-1 to TRBJ1-4, with unresolved D. V lost 1 base and J lost 5, with 8 bases in between. The CDR3 loop spans 13 amino acids. Germline CDR1 SQVTM, CDR2 ANQGSEA. The CDR3 is CSVEGSQNEKLFF. The CDR3, as DNA: TGCAGCGTTGAAGGCAGCCAAAATGAAAAACTGTTTTTT.